This T cell receptor beta chain was identified in a study of shared clonotypes between healthy human individuals. As regards this clone: This sequence is one base from a far larger clone and is likely a read error.

Looked up from germline, CDR1 is SGHVS and CDR2 is FNYEAQ. The CDR3 is made up of 15 amino acids. This table comes from immunoSEQ multiplex PCR, and its TCRdb copy is limited to in-frame clones, with some not included. The sample shows about half a million clones, 81% of them seen only once. This receptor was identified in a woman aged 40 to 55 in good health. Some clones in this sample may be carry-over from other donors' samples. The specimen sequenced was PBMCs. This chain connects TRBV7-6 to TRBJ2-1, with 11 positions matching TRBD2. The CDR3 region is CASSRTSGQYNEQLF. CDR3 bases: TGTGCCAGCAGCCGGACTAGCGGGCAATACAATGAGCAGCTCTTC.